This T cell receptor beta chain is drawn from a study of T cell responses to AZD1222 COVID-19 vaccine. Study details: Second-dose intervals of approximately 4 or approximately 12 weeks were pooled.

Regarding this clone: What it binds is not known.

Whole-study results and caveats: Vaccination with two AZD1222 doses was followed by a rise in Spike-specific TCR breadth and depth. Reportedly, close to half of spike-specific TCRs are directed against unmutated variant regions. Donor demographics were predominantly white British with a female majority; clonal diversity may be underestimated.

Profiling relied on immunoSEQ multiplex PCR, and the TCRdb table lists in-frame clones only, not all of them. This sample has roughly 100,000 clones, with nearly 90% found just once. This CDR3 spans 13 amino acids. Trimming removed 6 bases from V and 8 bases from J, with 13 bases in between. In germline, CDR1 is MNHEY, CDR2 SVGAGI. The J gene is TRBJ1-4, the V gene TRBV6-5; D remains unclear. The sequencing used peripheral blood, collected on day 0 of AZD1222 vaccination. The TCR was taken from an adult in good health. As DNA, the CDR3 is TGTGCCAGCAGCCGAAAAGGAGGGGAAAAACTGTTTTTT. Translated, it gives CASSRKGGEKLFF.